A selection of T cell receptor beta chains follows, all from one sample in a study of human T cells and chemical hapten exposure. From the RACE reads, TCRdb called clonotypes with MiXCR, one entry per CDR3 protein. The sample yields fewer than 60,000 distinct CDR3 sequences, about 9% seen once. Sequencing used whole blood, obtained in connection with sensitization to the hapten diphenylcyclopropenone (DPC). Receptors originate from a woman in her 50s with alopecia areata. Some clones in this sample may be carry-over from other donors' samples. CDR3s include the opening cysteine and the closing phenylalanine or tryptophan. Each record gives: clone size, J gene, V gene, D gene, CDR3 protein, CDR3 DNA. D genes are given only for firm matches. A row's size may be missing; if present it is once, few, many or a size class.

many | TRBJ2-7 | TRBV11-2 | TRBD2 | CASSLGLAANYEQYF | TGTGCCAGCAGCCTCGGACTAGCGGCAAACTACGAGCAGTACTTC
many | TRBJ2-3 | TRBV11-2 | TRBD2 | CASSSRGGLAASTDTQYF | TGTGCCAGCAGCTCGAGGGGGGGACTAGCCGCTAGCACAGATACGCAGTATTTT
- | TRBJ1-1 | TRBV9 | - | CASSVGIRNTEAFF | TGTGCCAGCAGCGTAGGCATCAGGAACACTGAAGCTTTCTTT
- | TRBJ2-1 | TRBV9 | TRBD2 | CASSVGTSGSDEQFF | TGTGCCAGCAGCGTAGGGACTAGCGGGAGTGATGAGCAGTTCTTC
many | TRBJ1-1 | TRBV29-1 | - | CSVESDSNTEAFF | TGCAGCGTTGAATCTGACAGTAACACTGAAGCTTTCTTT
many | TRBJ2-7 | TRBV6-2/TRBV6-3 | - | CASSPNADAYEQYF | TGTGCCAGCAGCCCCAATGCGGACGCCTACGAGCAGTACTTC
many | TRBJ2-7 | TRBV29-1 | - | CSAGEGYEQYF | TGCAGCGCAGGGGAAGGCTACGAGCAGTACTTC
many | TRBJ2-5 | TRBV6-1 | - | CASSIYRTQYF | TGTGCCAGCAGCATATACAGGACCCAGTACTTC
few | TRBJ2-1 | TRBV20-1 | TRBD2 | CSARLAGGTHNEQFF | TGCAGTGCTAGACTAGCGGGAGGGACCCACAATGAGCAGTTCTTC
many | TRBJ2-2 | TRBV7-6 | TRBD2 | CASRWTSGDTGELFF | TGTGCCAGCAGGTGGACTAGCGGAGACACCGGGGAGCTGTTTTTT
- | TRBJ2-2 | TRBV6-2/TRBV6-3 | TRBD1 | CASRGTGQLTGELFF | TGTGCCAGCAGAGGGACAGGGCAATTAACCGGGGAGCTGTTTTTT
many | TRBJ1-5 | TRBV6-2/TRBV6-3 | TRBD1 | CASSYSRKGQGFYQPQHF | TGTGCCAGCAGTTACTCCAGGAAGGGACAGGGGTTCTATCAGCCCCAGCATTTT
many | TRBJ1-5 | TRBV7-9 | - | CASSLDVQPQHF | TGTGCCAGCAGCTTAGATGTCCAGCCCCAGCATTTT
many | TRBJ2-5 | TRBV7-6 | TRBD2 | CASSFRAGGGETQYF | TGTGCCAGCAGCTTCAGGGCGGGAGGAGGGGAGACCCAGTACTTC
many | TRBJ1-5 | TRBV28 | - | CASSFGQPQHF | TGTGCCAGCAGTTTTGGGCAGCCCCAGCATTTT
- | TRBJ2-4 | TRBV9 | - | CASSLGGGPNIQYF | TGTGCCAGCAGCCTAGGAGGAGGGCCCAACATTCAGTACTTC
- | TRBJ1-2 | TRBV12-3/TRBV12-4 | - | CASSLQTYGYTF | TGTGCCAGCAGTTTACAGACATATGGCTACACCTTC
- | TRBJ2-5 | TRBV11-2 | - | CASSLGRETQYF | TGTGCCAGCAGCTTAGGTCGAGAGACCCAGTACTTC
many | TRBJ2-2 | TRBV6-6 | - | CASSLISGELFF | TGTGCCAGCAGTTTGATCTCCGGGGAGCTGTTTTTT
many | TRBJ1-5 | TRBV20-1 | TRBD1 | CSARQGDQPQHF | TGCAGTGCTCGACAGGGCGACCAGCCCCAGCATTTT
- | TRBJ2-2 | TRBV4-3 | - | CASRAEGDTGELFF | TGCGCCAGCCGAGCGGAGGGGGACACCGGGGAGCTGTTTTTT
few | TRBJ2-1 | TRBV7-2 | TRBD2 | CASSLRAGDYNEQFF | TGTGCCAGCTCACTCCGAGCGGGAGACTACAATGAGCAGTTCTTC
- | TRBJ1-5 | TRBV12-3/TRBV12-4 | TRBD1 | CASSRTGGSNQPQHF | TGTGCCAGCAGTCGAACAGGGGGTAGTAATCAGCCCCAGCATTTT
many | TRBJ2-1 | TRBV20-1 | TRBD2 | CSARAGKSGGRNEQFF | TGCAGTGCTAGAGCCGGGAAAAGCGGGGGGCGCAATGAGCAGTTCTTC
- | TRBJ2-2 | TRBV24-1 | - | CAFVKTELLYQNAGELFF | TGTGCCTTCGTGAAGACAGAGCTTCTATACCAGAACGCCGGGGAGCTGTTTTTT
few | TRBJ1-5 | TRBV10-3 | - | CAIRTTGNQPQHF | TGTGCCATCAGAACCACGGGGAATCAGCCCCAGCATTTT
many | TRBJ1-5 | TRBV12-3/TRBV12-4 | - | CASSLGEGQPQHF | TGTGCCAGCAGTTTAGGAGAGGGACAGCCCCAGCATTTT
few | TRBJ2-1 | TRBV3-1 | TRBD2 | CASSQEAGAGNEQFF | TGTGCCAGCAGCCAAGAGGCGGGAGCTGGTAATGAGCAGTTCTTC
many | TRBJ2-3 | TRBV6-1 | TRBD1 | CASTRTGGTTDTQYF | TGTGCCAGCACCCGGACAGGGGGTACCACAGATACGCAGTATTTT
- | TRBJ2-3 | TRBV28 | - | CASSLRAASTDTQYF | TGTGCCAGCAGTTTGAGAGCGGCTAGCACAGATACGCAGTATTTT
many | TRBJ2-7 | TRBV6-6 | - | CASSYSPYEQYF | TGTGCCAGCAGTTACTCTCCCTACGAGCAGTACTTC
- | TRBJ2-2 | TRBV3-1 | TRBD2 | CASSQAAGVTGELFF | TGTGCCAGCAGCCAAGCAGCGGGAGTCACCGGGGAGCTGTTTTTT
- | TRBJ2-5 | TRBV7-6 | - | CASSTNQYLQGQETQYF | TGTGCCAGCAGTACCAACCAATACCTACAGGGACAAGAGACCCAGTACTTC
many | TRBJ2-3 | TRBV18 | - | CASSNRASSTDTQYF | TGTGCCAGCTCAAACAGGGCTTCGAGCACAGATACGCAGTATTTT
many | TRBJ2-7 | TRBV19 | TRBD1 | CASSIGGTAYEQYF | TGTGCCAGTAGTATAGGGGGGACAGCCTACGAGCAGTACTTC
many | TRBJ2-5 | TRBV12-3/TRBV12-4 | - | CASSARAQETQYF | TGTGCCAGCAGCGCCCGAGCCCAAGAGACCCAGTACTTC
- | TRBJ1-2 | TRBV20-1 | - | CSAPHIRYGYTF | TGCAGTGCTCCACATATAAGATATGGCTACACCTTC
many | TRBJ2-5 | TRBV5-1 | - | CASSFVQGEETQYF | TGCGCCAGCAGCTTCGTGCAGGGTGAAGAGACCCAGTACTTC
many | TRBJ1-2 | TRBV19 | TRBD1 | CASSIPGGTGYTF | TGTGCCAGTAGTATACCAGGGGGCACCGGCTACACCTTC
few | TRBJ2-1 | TRBV27 | TRBD2 | CASSPWTSGLNEQFF | TGTGCCAGCAGTCCTTGGACTAGCGGGCTAAATGAGCAGTTCTTC
many | TRBJ1-2 | TRBV28 | - | CASSNTGDGYTF | TGTGCCAGCAGTAATACAGGCGATGGCTACACCTTC
- | TRBJ1-1 | TRBV6-5 | - | CASIDLTRNTEAFF | TGTGCCAGCATCGATCTGACACGGAACACTGAAGCTTTCTTT
many | TRBJ2-3 | TRBV3-1 | TRBD2 | CASSGLASDTQYF | TGTGCCAGCAGCGGACTAGCATCAGATACGCAGTATTTT
many | TRBJ2-3 | TRBV20-1 | - | CSATDDRSTDTQYF | TGCAGTGCAACTGACGACCGTAGCACAGATACGCAGTATTTT
- | TRBJ2-4 | TRBV3-1 | TRBD1 | CASSFRDRGSKNIQYF | TGTGCCAGCAGCTTCCGGGACAGGGGTTCCAAAAACATTCAGTACTTC
many | TRBJ1-1 | TRBV7-9 | - | CASSPVWGTEAFF | TGTGCCAGCAGCCCGGTTTGGGGGACTGAAGCTTTCTTT
many | TRBJ2-3 | TRBV7-2 | - | CASSRRQNTDTQYF | TGTGCCAGCAGCCGCAGACAAAACACAGATACGCAGTATTTT
many | TRBJ1-1 | TRBV29-1 | - | CSVEDRQGLGAFF | TGCAGCGTTGAAGATCGCCAGGGCCTGGGAGCTTTCTTT
few | TRBJ2-1 | TRBV7-2 | TRBD1 | CATIRQGNFNNEQFF | TGTGCCACAATCAGACAGGGGAATTTTAACAATGAGCAGTTCTTC
many | TRBJ2-3 | TRBV29-1 | - | CSVEDGIVTDTQYF | TGCAGCGTTGAAGATGGTATTGTCACAGATACGCAGTATTTT
- | TRBJ1-2 | TRBV12-3/TRBV12-4 | TRBD1 | CASRDGTGNYGYTF | TGTGCCAGCAGAGATGGGACAGGAAACTATGGCTACACCTTC
many | TRBJ2-7 | TRBV3-1 | - | CASSQEAQNYEQYF | TGTGCCAGCAGCCAAGAAGCCCAAAACTACGAGCAGTACTTC
many | TRBJ1-1 | TRBV10-1 | - | CASRDSATEAFF | TGCGCCAGCAGGGATTCGGCCACTGAAGCTTTCTTT
few | TRBJ2-1 | TRBV5-1 | - | CASVREGSSYNEQFF | TGCGCCAGCGTCCGAGAAGGCAGCTCCTACAATGAGCAGTTCTTC